Shown below are 9 T cell receptor beta chains from a single sample sequenced in a study of early T cells in non-severe SARS-CoV-2 infection. TCRdb reprocessed the 5' RACE reads with MiXCR, giving one entry per CDR3 protein. Here the sample spans approximately 90,000 distinct CDR3 sequences, approximately 12% being singletons. The source material was whole blood, sampled at baseline. These receptors were taken from an adult who was a healthcare worker with PCR-confirmed SARS-CoV-2 infection or an uninfected control (not recorded which).

This clonotype has just a few counts. The chain is built from TRBV29-1 and TRBJ2-2; no clear D. CDR3 length: 15 amino acids. The V gene's germline CDR1 is SQVTM and CDR2 ANQGSEA. V lost 0 bases, J lost 6 bases, and 14 bases lay in between. CDR3: CSVEDLGFKSGELFF. CDR3 nucleotide sequence: TGCAGCGTTGAAGATCTCGGGTTCAAGTCCGGGGAGCTGTTTTTT.

A few counts support this clonotype. J is TRBJ2-6 and V is TRBV18; D could derive from TRBD1 or TRBD2 (5 bases each). From germline, CDR1 is KGHSH and CDR2 LQKENI. V was pared by 3 bases and J by 2 bases, with 11 bases between. CDR3 length: 16 amino acids. CDR3 amino acids: CASSPSMGAGANVLTF. CDR3 in DNA: TGTGCCAGCTCACCTTCTATGGGGGCTGGGGCCAACGTCCTGACTTTC.

The chain carries TRBV28 and TRBJ2-7, with 10 bases lining up with TRBD1. V was pared by 5 bases and J by 3 bases, with 7 bases of the junction left unmatched. This CDR3 has 15 residues. Germline CDR1 is MDHEN and CDR2 is SYDVKM. CDR3 bases: TGTGCCAGCAGTCAGGGGGGACAGGGGTACTACGAGCAGTACTTC. Translating it yields CASSQGGQGYYEQYF.

This clonotype came up many times. The gene calls are TRBV20-1 and TRBJ1-1; possibly TRBD1 for D (6 bases). This CDR3 is 14 amino acids long. The germline CDR1 and CDR2 sequences are DFQATT and SNEGSKA (reference sequence). V dropped 0 bases and J dropped 1 base, with 9 bases sitting between them. The CDR3 DNA is TGCAGTGCTAGAGATAACAGGGCGAACACTGAAGCTTTCTTT. Encoded protein: CSARDNRANTEAFF.

This clonotype occurred many times. The CDR3 nucleotides are TGTGCCAGCAGCCCCCGGGCGGGGGCGAGCACTGAAGCTTTCTTT. It encodes CASSPRAGASTEAFF. The chain uses TRBV7-3 and TRBJ1-1; D might be TRBD1 (6 bases). V was pared by 5 bases and J by 4 bases, with 17 bases between. The germline CDR1 and CDR2 sequences are SGHTA and FQGTGA. This CDR3 contains 15 residues.

The genes are TRBV6-6 and TRBJ2-2, with 9 bases fitting TRBD1. Germline V gives CDR1 MNHNY, CDR2 SVGAGI (reference sequence). V shed 5 bases, J shed 4 bases, and the junction held 5 bases outside the gene matches. The CDR3 totals 15 residues. The CDR3 is CASSVGTGPTGELFF. The CDR3 bases are TGTGCCAGCAGTGTAGGGACAGGGCCCACCGGGGAGCTGTTTTTT.

The J gene is TRBJ2-3, the V gene TRBV19, with D possibly matching TRBD2 (6 bases). V was cut by 1 base and J by 10 bases, with 9 bases left in between. The CDR3 contains 12 residues. Germline V gene sequence: CDR1 LNHDA, CDR2 SQIVND (reference sequence). DNA of the CDR3: TGTGCCAGTAGTATAGCCCCGGGGGCGCAGTATTTT. Its translation: CASSIAPGAQYF.

This clonotype was observed at least ten times. The gene calls are TRBV7-9 and TRBJ2-5; a possible D gene is TRBD1 (8 bases). The length of the CDR3 is 14 residues. The V and J ends lost 5 bases and 4 bases respectively, with 14 bases between them. The germline V gene has CDR1 SEHNR and CDR2 FQNEAQ (reference sequence). The CDR3, as DNA: TGTGCCAGCAGCCCACAGGGGGGGAGAGAGACCCAGTACTTC. This sequence encodes CASSPQGGRETQYF.

V is TRBV19 and J is TRBJ2-7; TRBD2 aligns across 10 bases. Germline V gene sequence: CDR1 LNHDA, CDR2 SQIVND (reference sequence). The CDR3 covers 14 residues. V shed 7 bases and J 2 bases; nucleotides not matched to a gene: 5. The DNA for the CDR3 is TGTGCCAGTAAGCGGGAGGGACCCGCCTACGAGCAGTACTTC. Protein product: CASKREGPAYEQYF.